This passage covers 13 T cell receptor beta chains from one sample sequenced in a study of cytomegalovirus exposure and HLA in healthy donors (dated by TCRdb to 2016 to 2017). Library preparation employed the immunoSEQ multiplex PCR assay. The multiplex PCR relied on a mix of 60 forward primers for TCR Vbeta segments and 13 reverse primers for TCR Jbeta segments. In its TCRdb copy, this immuneACCESS table keeps in-frame sequences only and misses some clones. Where compared with another copy, unresolved V genes explain less than half of these, and the others have no known cause. For this sample the table gives about 180,000 clones, of which just under 80% were detected only once. 2.5% to 3.5% of the sample goes to the ten largest clones. The sample was PBMCs. The receptors originated from a woman aged 50 to 60 in good health and CMV-seropositive.

The CDR3 nucleotides read TGCAGCGCTAGACTAGCGGGGAAAAGCTCCTACAATGAGCAGTTCTTC. It translates to CSARLAGKSSYNEQFF. The J gene is TRBJ2-1, the V gene TRBV29-1; TRBD2 aligns across 11 bases. The V and J ends lost 7 bases and 0 bases, in that order; junction bases with no gene match: 8. The CDR3 is made up of 16 amino acids. Germline CDR1 reads SQVTM; CDR2 reads ANQGSEA.

This rearrangement joins TRBV2 to TRBJ2-7; perhaps TRBD1 as D (6 bases). V dropped 6 bases and J dropped 2 bases, with 17 bases sitting between them. Germline V gene data show CDR1 as SNHLY and CDR2 as FYNNEI. There are 15 residues in the CDR3. In DNA form, the CDR3 reads TGTGCCAGCAGCCTACTGCAGGGGCCCCCCTACGAGCAGTACTTC. This encodes CASSLLQGPPYEQYF.

This clone was seen more than once but under ten times. The rearrangement links TRBV5-5 to TRBJ2-1; D might be TRBD1 (5 bases). Germline loops: CDR1 SGHKS, CDR2 YYEKEE (reference sequence). The CDR3 runs 16 residues. V was clipped by 0 bases and J by 3 bases, with 13 bases between them. In DNA form, the CDR3 reads TGTGCCAGCAGCTTGGGAGGTGGGGCCAACTACAATGAGCAGTTCTTC. Amino acid sequence: CASSLGGGANYNEQFF.

This CDR3 reads CASSPDSFYGYTF. The CDR3 DNA reads as TGTGCCAGCAGCCCAGACAGCTTTTATGGCTACACCTTC. The chain recombines TRBV11-2 with TRBJ1-2, with D possibly TRBD1 on 5 matching bases. From germline, CDR1 is SGHAT and CDR2 FQNNGV. The CDR3 length is 13 residues. Trimming took off 5 bases at V and 5 bases at J, with 12 bases between the two ends.

The genes are TRBV7-8 and TRBJ2-1; 7 nucleotides match TRBD2. Germline CDR1 reads SGHVS; CDR2 reads FQNEAQ. The ends lost 5 bases at V and 0 bases at J; junction bases unmatched: 4. The CDR3 consists of 15 residues. CDR3 in DNA: TGTGCCAGCAGCCCACAGCGGGGCTCCTACAATGAGCAGTTCTTC. Translating it yields CASSPQRGSYNEQFF.

This chain links TRBV7-8 with TRBJ2-3, with 10 bases that match TRBD2. CDR1 and CDR2 from the germline V gene are SGHVS and FQNEAQ. There are 16 residues in the CDR3. Unmatched junction bases numbered 10, after V lost 5 bases and J lost 5 bases. The CDR3 DNA reads as TGTGCCAGCAGCCACCGACTAGCGGGTATAAAAGATACGCAGTATTTT. This encodes CASSHRLAGIKDTQYF.

This chain links TRBV7-2 with TRBJ2-7; the D is unclear. The ends were cut back, 5 bases at V and 2 bases at J, with 13 bases in the middle. This CDR3 is built from 14 residues. Germline assignment: CDR1 SGHTA and CDR2 FQGNSA. CDR3 sequence: CASSLGNSPYEQYF. The CDR3 nucleotides are TGTGCCAGCAGCCTCGGTAATAGTCCCTACGAGCAGTACTTC.

J is TRBJ2-1 and V is TRBV5-6; D may be TRBD1 (6 bases). The CDR3 contains 15 residues. With 1 base removed from V and 8 bases from J, the gap between germline ends came to 16 bases. CDR1 is SGHDT, CDR2 YYEEEE, per germline. CDR3 residues: CASSLYRDGDYEQFF. The CDR3 nucleotides read TGTGCCAGCAGCTTGTACAGGGATGGTGATTATGAGCAGTTCTTC.

The genes are TRBV11-2 and TRBJ1-5; 8 positions match TRBD1. The CDR3 extends over 15 amino acids. CDR1 and CDR2 (germline): SGHAT, FQNNGV. Trimming took 1 base from V and 1 from J; bases not matched to a gene: 0. DNA of the CDR3: TGTGCCAGCAGCTTAGGGACAGGGAGCAATCAGCCCCAGCATTTT. Protein: CASSLGTGSNQPQHF. Based on the CDR3 plus reference TRBV11-2 and TRBJ1-5, the full variable domain is EAGVAQSPRYKIIEKRQSVAFWCNPISGHATLYWYQQILGQGPKLLIQFQNNGVVDDSQLPKDRFSAERLKGVDSTLKIQPAKLEDSAVYLCASSLGTGSNQPQHFGDGTRLSIL.

The rearrangement uses TRBV28 and TRBJ2-1, with 8 bases that match TRBD2. The CDR3 consists of 16 residues. Trimming at V came to 5 bases and at J to 8 bases, leaving 14 bases not matched to a gene. Germline-derived CDR1 and CDR2 are MDHEN and SYDVKM. CDR3 coding DNA: TGTGCCAGCAGTGCCCCCGGAGCGGGAGATGGGGATGAGCAGTTCTTC. Residues: CASSAPGAGDGDEQFF.

The chain couples TRBV9 to TRBJ2-7, with D possibly matching TRBD1 (6 bases). The CDR3 sequence is 15 residues long. Trimming stripped 4 bases from V and 5 bases from J, with 19 bases between. Per germline, CDR1 SGDLS and CDR2 YYNGEE. CDR3 sequence (DNA): TGTGCCAGCAGCTCACAGGGACCCCCCTCTGACGAGCAGTACTTC. Its protein is CASSSQGPPSDEQYF.

The chain has TRBV6-5 and TRBJ2-3, with unresolved D. The CDR3 contains 11 residues. Trimming took 6 bases from V and 9 from J, leaving 10 bases between them. Per the germline V gene, CDR1 is MNHEY and CDR2 is SVGAGI. The CDR3 DNA reads TGTGCCAGCAGCCGCGGCCCAACGCAGTATTTT. It specifies CASSRGPTQYF.

The rearrangement links TRBV5-4 to TRBJ2-6; tentative D call: TRBD2 (6 bases). The V and J ends lost 3 bases and 2 bases respectively, with 9 bases between them. The CDR3 length is 15 residues. CDR1 is SGHNT and CDR2 is YYREEE in the germline V gene (reference sequence). The CDR3: CASSSWGAGANVLTF. CDR3 nucleotide sequence: TGTGCCAGCAGCTCCTGGGGGGCTGGGGCCAACGTCCTGACTTTC. The variable domain in full, with the rest retrieved from reference TRBV5-4 and TRBJ2-6, is ETGVTQSPTHLIKTRGQQVTLRCSSQSGHNTVSWYQQALGQGPQFIFQYYREEENGRGNFPPRFSGLQFPNYSSELNVNALELDDSALYLCASSSWGAGANVLTFGAGSRLTVL.